This paragraph reports one TCR beta chain. What antigen it recognizes has not been identified. No much larger clone is present one base from it, and per-base qualities are unavailable. TCR beta repertoires were profiled from peripheral blood of roughly 13 young patients with multiple sclerosis to demonstrate the VDJtools post-analysis software. The patients with multiple sclerosis were children and adolescents between roughly 6 and 16 years of age. Libraries were prepared through PCR. Instrument on record: Illumina HiSeq 2500. To reduce PCR and sequencing biases, unique molecular identifiers were incorporated into the TCR beta cDNA libraries. Some 500,000 cDNA molecules were obtained for every 1 to 10 million input T cells, so each molecule roughly corresponded to one T cell. Patient libraries were prepared and sequenced with the same protocol used for the earlier healthy control dataset. Samples belonging to the same batch were prepared together, multiplexed and sequenced on a shared HiSeq lane. As for the authors' bioinformatics: MIGEC handled the raw barcoded reads, throwing out single-read molecular identifier groups before consensus assembly and CDR3 extraction. Clonotype tables were post-analysed with VDJtools, normalizing diversity by down-sampling all datasets to the smallest sample size. In repertoire overlap clustering, CDR3 amino acid sequences, but not nucleotide sequences, were matched to correct batch-related cross-sample contamination. Using fastp trimming at Q25 and MiXCR clonotype assembly, TCRdb reanalyzed the public sequencing data and kept in-frame beta chains. Entries are consolidated by CDR3 protein sequence, retaining the most common genes and DNA. These V and J calls derive from TCRdb rather than the authors' analysis. Counted in this sample were roughly 400,000 distinct CDR3 sequences; 39% of them appeared once. The biggest ten clones account for around 8% of the sample.

The data were taken from a study of post-analysis software for immune sequencing data (dated by TCRdb to the mid-2010s). Study-level background: Recorded disease courses included relapsing-remitting, secondary progressive and progressive-relapsing multiple sclerosis, with some patients lacking subtype annotation. The patient repertoires were compared against about 10 previously published healthy control repertoires obtained from donors aged roughly 6 to 28 years. A subset of samples was prepared in parallel using single-end sample barcoding, then pooled and co-amplified after Illumina adapter ligation. The study at large found these results: Significantly lower normalized Chao1 diversity was found in multiple sclerosis patients than in controls, suggesting substantial peripheral T-cell clonal expansion. Strong co-clustering of samples prepared in the same batch was shown by direct clustering with F measure, prompting a batch-effect correction. The multiple sclerosis patient group was slightly younger than the control group. Patients showed significantly higher frequencies than controls for a handful of TRBV segments, among them TRBV5-6, TRBV5-1 and TRBV20-1.

Deletion took 0 bases off V and 3 bases off J, with a span of 14 bases between the germline ends. CDR1 and CDR2, per the germline V gene, are LGHNA and YSLEER. Including the terminal cysteine and phenylalanine, the CDR3 comprises 16 residues. Just the 48-base CDR3 DNA is kept, in frame starting at base 1. The receptor was derived from a girl aged 2 to 10 with multiple sclerosis. The sequenced material came from blood. The chain links TRBV4-3 with TRBJ1-2, with no confidently assigned D gene. CDR3 reads: CASSQEVGRVDYGYTF. At the DNA level, the sequence is TGCGCCAGCAGCCAAGAAGTTGGGAGGGTTGACTATGGCTACACCTTC.